Detailed here is one T cell receptor (beta chain). This record comes from a study of blood T cell repertoires in COVID-19. Background on the study: Some COVID-19 samples were acute and others convalescent; all came from the United States, Italy and Spain.

The CDR3 consists of 16 residues. Germline V gene data show CDR1 as GTSNPN and CDR2 as SVGIG (reference sequence). V lost 2 bases and J lost 7; bases outside the gene matches: 13. The table came from immunoSEQ multiplex PCR; TCRdb's copy has only in-frame clones and leaves some out. The sample lists roughly 68,000 clones, over 75% occurring once. This TCR was sampled from a man aged 45-65 years with active COVID-19. The chain recombines TRBV30 with TRBJ2-1, with 8 bases that match TRBD1. Sequencing used peripheral blood. The DNA of the CDR3 is TGTGCCTGGAGTAGGGTGGGGTCAGGGGGCTTTAATGAGCAGTTCTTC. Its translation: CAWSRVGSGGFNEQFF.